Presented here are 12 T cell receptor beta chains from one specimen sequenced in a study of graft-versus-host responses after intestinal transplantation. The antigens of these receptors remain unknown. Measured with immunoSEQ multiplex PCR; TCRdb has only the in-frame clones, and not every one. The data show about 97,000 clones, around 92% seen once. Specimen: unstimulated CD8+ T cells sorted from spleen or lymph node cells, collected before transplant. The receptors shown here come from a human donor who was the organ donor for an intestinal transplant.

The genes are TRBV5-1 and TRBJ2-7, with no clear D. The germline V gene encodes CDR1 SGHRS and CDR2 YFSETQ. The CDR3 is 15 amino acids. V lost 0 bases and J lost 7, with 17 bases in between. The CDR3 coding sequence is TGCGCCAGCAGCTTGGACGTTGGCGACTCCGGGGAGCAGTACTTC. This translates into CASSLDVGDSGEQYF.

The chain combines TRBV28 with TRBJ2-5; tentatively, D is TRBD1 (6 bases). The J call may be mistaken, given a closer DNA end match to TRBJ2-7. This CDR3 has 13 residues. The germline gives CDR1 MDHEN, CDR2 SYDVKM. The CDR3 loop reads CASSSRTEDEQYF. The CDR3 nucleotides read TGTGCCAGCAGTTCCCGGACAGAGGACGAGCAGTACTTC.

The V gene is TRBV28, the J gene TRBJ1-5; D uncertain. Trimming cost V 4 bases and J 2 bases, with 18 bases left between them. This CDR3 region has 17 residues. In germline, CDR1 is MDHEN, CDR2 SYDVKM. CDR3 loop: CASSSPGGRWGNQPQHF. The CDR3, as DNA: TGTGCCAGCAGTTCACCTGGCGGGAGGTGGGGCAATCAGCCCCAGCATTTT.

The chain combines TRBV27 with TRBJ2-5; possible D gene TRBD1, 5 bases. CDR1 is MNHEY and CDR2 is SMNVEV in the germline V gene (reference sequence). Trimming pared 6 bases from V and 3 bases from J, leaving 14 bases between. The CDR3 is 14 residues long. The CDR3 loop reads CASSHNPGKETQYF. CDR3 in DNA: TGTGCCAGCAGCCACAATCCAGGGAAAGAGACCCAGTACTTC.

This clone was counted a single time. The V gene is TRBV28, the J gene TRBJ1-2; D is ambiguous. Germline V gives CDR1 MDHEN, CDR2 SYDVKM. This CDR3 has 13 amino acids. The V end was cut by 8 bases, the J end by 5 bases, with 15 bases between. In DNA, the CDR3 is TGTGCCAGCGGAACAGTCGGTTATTATGGCTACACCTTC. Its translation is CASGTVGYYGYTF.

This sequence joins TRBV7-8 and TRBJ1-2; 10 bases fit TRBD1. V shed 5 bases, J shed 5 bases, and the junction held 14 bases outside the gene matches. This CDR3 comprises 17 residues. Germline assignment: CDR1 SGHVS and CDR2 FQNEAQ. The CDR3 here is CASSPHMGTGDLYGYTF. The CDR3 DNA reads TGTGCCAGCAGCCCGCATATGGGGACAGGGGACCTGTATGGCTACACCTTC.

This clone has just one count. The V call is TRBV6-4, the J call TRBJ1-2; 8 bases are shared with TRBD1. CDR1 MRHNA and CDR2 SNTAGT come from the germline V gene. V lost 6 bases and J lost 3; bases outside the gene matches: 3. This CDR3 has 13 residues. Here the CDR3 reads CASRGQGDYGYTF. The CDR3 DNA is TGTGCCAGCAGAGGACAGGGAGACTATGGCTACACCTTC.

V and J are TRBV19 and TRBJ2-7; 8 bases are a match to TRBD1. CDR3 size: 15 residues. With V trimmed by 3 bases and J by 8 bases, 12 bases remained unmatched. CDR1 and CDR2 (germline): LNHDA, SQIVND (reference sequence). The CDR3 DNA reads TGTGCCAGTAGTATTGAGGGACAGGCCGGTACGAAGCAGTACTTC. It translates to CASSIEGQAGTKQYF.

The chain carries TRBV14 and TRBJ1-2, with D possibly TRBD1 on 5 matching bases. V lost 0 bases to trimming and J lost 4 bases, with 9 bases between them. This CDR3 contains 14 residues. CDR1 is SGHDN, CDR2 FVKESK, per germline. CDR3 sequence reads: CASSQDVGGYGYTF. The CDR3 DNA sequence: TGTGCCAGCAGCCAAGATGTCGGGGGCTATGGCTACACCTTC.

V and J are TRBV6-5 and TRBJ1-2, with D perhaps matching TRBD1 (6 bases). The germline CDR1 and CDR2 sequences are MNHEY and SVGAGI. The V end was cut by 2 bases, the J end by 7 bases, with 14 bases between. The CDR3 has 14 amino acids. CDR3 sequence reads: CASSYGGGQPGYTF. The CDR3 DNA follows: TGTGCCAGCAGTTACGGCGGGGGGCAGCCTGGCTACACCTTC.

This rearrangement joins TRBV7-8 to TRBJ1-3, with D tentatively TRBD1 (6 bases). The V gene's germline CDR1 is SGHVS and CDR2 FQNEAQ. CDR3 size: 18 residues. The germline V and J ends were trimmed by 5 bases and 3 bases, with 23 bases remaining between them. The CDR3 bases are TGTGCCAGCAGCGCAAAGCCGGGACACCTAGTACTTGGAAACACCATATATTTT. This codes for CASSAKPGHLVLGNTIYF.

The J gene is TRBJ2-3, the V gene TRBV11-3, with no clear D. V lost 2 bases, J lost 6 bases, and 15 bases lay in between. The length of the CDR3 is 15 residues. The germline CDR1 and CDR2 sequences are SGHNT and YENEEA. The CDR3 here is CASSLTRSLRDTQYF. CDR3 nucleotide sequence: TGTGCCAGCAGCTTAACGAGGAGCTTGCGGGATACGCAGTATTTT.